One sample yielded the 10 T cell receptor beta chains listed below, sequenced in a study of PD-1 blockade in classical Hodgkin lymphoma. No patient escaped relapse after autologous stem cell transplantation, and brentuximab vedotin exposure varied. Only in-frame clones appear in the TCRdb table, and some are missing; sequencing was by immunoSEQ multiplex PCR. Here the sample spans some 62,000 clones, roughly 88% being singletons. The source was peripheral blood mononuclear cells (PBMCs), collected at baseline. Every receptor here comes from a human donor with classical Hodgkin lymphoma.

The gene calls are TRBV9 and TRBJ2-1, with a weak D call TRBD1 (6 bases). The CDR3 consists of 13 residues. V was pared by 0 bases and J by 6 bases, with 7 bases between. Germline V CDR1 and CDR2: SGDLS, YYNGEE. In nucleotides, the CDR3 is TGTGCCAGCAGCGTAGTGGGGGCCAATGAGCAGTTCTTC. Amino acids: CASSVVGANEQFF.

The rearrangement links TRBV5-6 to TRBJ2-1; D may match TRBD1 or TRBD2 (5 bases each). The CDR3 is made up of 15 amino acids. The germline gives CDR1 SGHDT, CDR2 YYEEEE. Between the trimmed V and J ends, which lost 2 bases and 8 bases, there was a span of 17 bases. CDR3 amino acids: CASSFLGSRGDEQFF. In DNA form, the CDR3 reads TGTGCCAGCAGCTTCCTGGGCTCACGAGGGGATGAGCAGTTCTTC.

J is TRBJ2-1 and V is TRBV11-3, with 11 nucleotides matching TRBD2. This CDR3 comprises 15 residues. Germline V gene lookup returns CDR1 SGHNT and CDR2 YENEEA. V was clipped by 1 base and J by 5 bases; unmatched bases: 1. The CDR3 spells CASSLVAGGNNEQFF. The CDR3 DNA sequence: TGTGCCAGCAGCTTAGTAGCGGGGGGGAACAATGAGCAGTTCTTC.

This clone was seen at least ten times. This sequence joins TRBV30 and TRBJ1-1; D unresolved. This CDR3 has 13 residues. Germline V gene data show CDR1 as GTSNPN and CDR2 as SVGIG (reference sequence). The V gene lost 0 bases and the J gene lost 0 bases, with 5 bases spanning the gap. The CDR3 bases are TGTGCCTGGAGTGTACGGATGAACACTGAAGCTTTCTTT. It translates to CAWSVRMNTEAFF.

DNA for the CDR3: TGCGCCAGCAGCCAAGCTGGGGGCATTAATTCACCCCTCCACTTT. It is translated as CASSQAGGINSPLHF. The V call is TRBV4-3, the J call TRBJ1-6; a possible D gene is TRBD1 (6 bases). Germline V gives CDR1 LGHNA, CDR2 YSLEER. The length of the CDR3 is 15 residues. Trimming took off 1 base at V and 6 bases at J, with 10 bases between the two ends.

This chain uses TRBV6-6 with TRBJ1-2, with D possibly matching TRBD1 (5 bases). The germline gives CDR1 MNHNY, CDR2 SVGAGI (reference sequence). V shed 5 bases and J shed 6 bases, with 16 bases lying between them. The CDR3 is 14 amino acids. DNA of the CDR3: TGTGCCAGCAGTGCCACCCCCCCGGGGGATGGCTACACCTTC. It translates to CASSATPPGDGYTF.

The chain links TRBV29-1 to TRBJ1-2, with TRBD1 identical over 9 bases. The ends lost 8 bases at V and 4 bases at J; junction bases unmatched: 14. This CDR3 region has 15 residues. The V gene's germline CDR1 is SQVTM and CDR2 ANQGSEA. Written as DNA, the CDR3 is TGCAGCTCCCGGGACAGGGATGAAGGTGGCTATGGCTACACCTTC. Its protein product is CSSRDRDEGGYGYTF.

V is TRBV25-1 and J is TRBJ1-1, with 8 bases identical to TRBD1. J gave up 4 bases and V 1 base, and 11 bases lay outside the gene matches. The CDR3 length is 17 residues. Germline CDR1 is MGHDK and CDR2 is SYGVNS. The CDR3 DNA is TGTGCCAGCAGTGAATCCCCCGGGGGACAGGCGATCACTGAAGCTTTCTTT. Protein product: CASSESPGGQAITEAFF.

V and J are TRBV7-9 and TRBJ2-2, with D possibly being TRBD1 (6 bases). V was cut by 10 bases and J by 7 bases, with 19 bases left in between. The CDR3 consists of 14 residues. In germline, CDR1 is SEHNR, CDR2 FQNEAQ (reference sequence). The CDR3 bases are TGTGCCACCAGGGGAGCGACCCATAGCGGGGAGCTGTTTTTT. Residues: CATRGATHSGELFF.

A single count supports this clone. The chain combines TRBV7-2 with TRBJ2-3; weak D call: TRBD2 (5 bases). Trimming pared 4 bases from V and 6 bases from J, leaving 11 bases between. The V gene's germline CDR1 is SGHTA and CDR2 FQGNSA. The CDR3 is made up of 13 amino acids. The CDR3 nucleotides are TGTGCCAGCAGCTCAAGCGGACGGGATACGCAGTATTTT. This sequence encodes CASSSSGRDTQYF.